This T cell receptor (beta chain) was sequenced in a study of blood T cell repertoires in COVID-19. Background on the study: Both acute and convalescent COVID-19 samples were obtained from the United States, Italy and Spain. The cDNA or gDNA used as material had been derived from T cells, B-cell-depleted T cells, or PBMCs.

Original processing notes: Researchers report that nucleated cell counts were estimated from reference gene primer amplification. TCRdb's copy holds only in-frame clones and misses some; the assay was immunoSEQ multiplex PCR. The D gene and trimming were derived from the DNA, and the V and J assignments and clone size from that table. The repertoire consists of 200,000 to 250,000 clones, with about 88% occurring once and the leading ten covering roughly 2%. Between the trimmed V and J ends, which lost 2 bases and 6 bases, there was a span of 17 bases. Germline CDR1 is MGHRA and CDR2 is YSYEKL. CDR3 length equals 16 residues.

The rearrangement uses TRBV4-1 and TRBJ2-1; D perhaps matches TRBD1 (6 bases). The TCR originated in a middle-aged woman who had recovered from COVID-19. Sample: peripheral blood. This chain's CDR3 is CASSQSGQSPPNEQFF. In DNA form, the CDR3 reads TGCGCCAGCAGCCAAAGTGGACAGTCACCACCCAATGAGCAGTTCTTC.